The rows below give T cell receptor beta chains drawn from one sample of a study of cytomegalovirus exposure and HLA in healthy donors. Using immunoSEQ multiplex PCR, the repertoire was profiled, and TCRdb retains in-frame clones only, with some absent. The repertoire holds 150,000 to 200,000 clones, 70% to 80% seen once, with over 2% in the top ten. The sample consisted of PBMCs. All receptors derive from a woman aged 45 to 65 in good health and CMV-seronegative. CDR3s include the opening cysteine and the closing phenylalanine or tryptophan. Each record gives: CDR3 protein, J gene, V gene.

CDR3: CASSQGAGGSESQPQHF; J: TRBJ1-5; V: TRBV4-2
CDR3: CASSPSESSYNEQFF; J: TRBJ2-1; V: TRBV4-1
CDR3: CASSLDLGGRGYGYTF; J: TRBJ1-2; V: TRBV4-2
CDR3: CASNRKGRTEAFF; J: TRBJ1-1; V: TRBV6-5
CDR3: CASSYGPSSYEQYF; J: TRBJ2-7; V: TRBV6-5
CDR3: CASSARQYAEAFF; J: TRBJ1-1; V: TRBV11-2
CDR3: CASSGGSQETQYF; J: TRBJ2-5; V: TRBV19
CDR3: CASSPGQTYNEQFF; J: TRBJ2-1; V: TRBV9
CDR3: CASSLWIQGTEAFF; J: TRBJ1-1; V: TRBV28
CDR3: CASSPTEGRSGANVLTF; J: TRBJ2-6; V: TRBV6-4
CDR3: CASSLRLAGVNGELFF; J: TRBJ2-2; V: TRBV7-2